Each of the 7 T cell receptor beta chains below was sequenced from the same sample in a study of T cells in Graves' hyperthyroidism and ophthalmopathy. Amplified TCR beta CDR3 regions came from RNA transcripts. A first-round RT-PCR of the TCR CDR3 used the HTBI primer set. TCRdb re-derived calls from the multiplex PCR reads in MiXCR, one entry per CDR3 protein. Of approximately 32,000 distinct CDR3 sequences in the sample, roughly 50% are singletons; the top ten hold about 6.2%. Sequenced sample: blood. The receptors were gathered from a woman aged 45-65 years with Graves' hyperthyroidism that later progressed to Graves' ophthalmopathy.

The rearrangement links TRBV29-1 to TRBJ2-1, with 11 positions matching TRBD2. V was pared by 3 bases and J by 4 bases, with 8 bases of the junction left unmatched. Germline V gene lookup returns CDR1 SQVTM and CDR2 ANQGSEA. The CDR3 is 16 residues long. The CDR3 is CSVEEAGLADYNEQFF. In DNA, the CDR3 is TGCAGCGTTGAGGAAGCGGGACTAGCGGATTACAATGAGCAGTTCTTC.

This clonotype is medium-sized. The chain uses TRBV7-9 and TRBJ2-7, with D perhaps TRBD2 (6 bases). Trimming left V 6 bases short and J 0 bases short, with 18 bases between. CDR1 is SEHNR and CDR2 is FQNEAQ in the germline V gene (reference sequence). The length of the CDR3 is 16 residues. In nucleotides, the CDR3 is TGTGCCAGCAGTGACAATAGGGGACTTCGCTCCTACGAGCAGTACTTC. As protein: CASSDNRGLRSYEQYF.

This clonotype showed up just once. The J gene is TRBJ2-1, the V gene TRBV10-1, with TRBD2 identical over 16 bases. Germline values: CDR1 WNHNN, CDR2 SYGVQD (reference sequence). J lost 10 bases, V lost 3 bases, and 6 bases had no gene match. CDR3 length: 16 residues. The DNA of the CDR3 is TGCGCCAGCAGTGATTCGGGGACTAGCGGGAGGGGAGAGCAGTTCTTC. Protein product: CASSDSGTSGRGEQFF.

This chain links TRBV11-3 with TRBJ2-7; TRBD1 matches 7 bases. With V trimmed by 5 bases and J by 4 bases, 2 bases remained unmatched. The CDR3 has 12 residues. Germline V CDR1 and CDR2: SGHNT, YENEEA. In nucleotides, the CDR3 is TGTGCCAGCAGCAGGGGACAGTACGAGCAGTACTTC. It translates to CASSRGQYEQYF.

V usage is TRBV7-3 and J usage is TRBJ2-3; D remains ambiguous. Trimming cost V 5 bases and J 0 bases, with 12 bases left between them. This CDR3 is built from 15 residues. Germline V CDR1 and CDR2: SGHTA, FQGTGA. The CDR3 DNA reads as TGTGCCAGCAGCCCCGCGGCAGGTAGCACAGATACGCAGTATTTT. It codes for CASSPAAGSTDTQYF. Full variable domain (outside the CDR3, taken from reference TRBV7-3 and TRBJ2-3): GAGVSQTPSNKVTEKGKYVELRCDPISGHTALYWYRQSLGQGPEFLIYFQGTGAADDSGLPNDRFFAVRPEGSVSTLKIQRTERGDSAVYLCASSPAAGSTDTQYFGPGTRLTVL.

The chain carries TRBV20-1 and TRBJ2-3; TRBD2 matches at 7 bases. The CDR3 contains 13 residues. CDR1 and CDR2 (germline): DFQATT, SNEGSKA (reference sequence). With 5 bases clipped from V and 5 bases from J, the junction kept 7 bases outside the gene matches. CDR3 sequence (DNA): TGCAGTGCTGGGGGGGAGGTAGTAGATACGCAGTATTTT. As protein: CSAGGEVVDTQYF.

This clonotype showed up many times. This chain links TRBV18 with TRBJ1-2; the D is unclear. CDR1 is KGHSH, CDR2 LQKENI, per germline. The V and J ends lost 2 bases and 8 bases respectively, with 6 bases between them. This CDR3 has 11 residues. Here the CDR3 DNA reads TGTGCCAGCTCACCAGAATGGGGCTACACCTTC. Protein sequence: CASSPEWGYTF.